Shown below are 31 T cell receptor beta chains from a single sample sequenced in a study of cytomegalovirus exposure and HLA in healthy donors. 13 Jbeta primers and 60 Vbeta primers were used for the PCR. Data came from immunoSEQ multiplex PCR; TCRdb stores just in-frame clones and leaves some out. The data show 55,000 to 80,000 clones, roughly 80% seen once. Sequenced sample: PBMCs. These receptors came from a woman in her thirties or forties in good health and CMV-seropositive.

The rearrangement joins TRBV5-1 to TRBJ2-1; unclear D gene. CDR3 length: 15 residues. V lost 3 bases and J 9 bases, leaving 19 bases between the germline ends. Germline CDR1 reads SGHRS; CDR2 reads YFSETQ. CDR3 nucleotide sequence: TGCGCCAGCAGCTCCTCTGCCCAACTTAGATTTGAGCAGTTCTTC. This sequence encodes CASSSSAQLRFEQFF.

The J gene is TRBJ2-7, the V gene TRBV7-2; 9 bases align to TRBD2. The CDR3 totals 14 residues. Germline CDR1 and CDR2: SGHTA and FQGNSA. V trimming: 5 bases; J trimming: 5 bases; junction bases outside the gene matches: 7. The CDR3 DNA reads TGTGCCAGCAGCCCGAGCGGGGGGTATAACGAGCAGTACTTC. Translated: CASSPSGGYNEQYF.

The gene calls are TRBV2 and TRBJ1-4; D is unresolved. The CDR3 contains 16 residues. V was clipped by 2 bases and J by 1 base, with 11 bases between them. The germline V gene has CDR1 SNHLY and CDR2 FYNNEI. The CDR3 DNA sequence: TGTGCCAGCAGTGAACGAGGGCGGGGAACTAATGAAAAACTGTTTTTT. Amino acids: CASSERGRGTNEKLFF.

The rearrangement joins TRBV28 to TRBJ2-5; D gene uncertain. V was pared by 3 bases and J by 5 bases, with 10 bases between. The CDR3 consists of 13 residues. Germline CDR1 reads MDHEN; CDR2 reads SYDVKM. The CDR3 DNA follows: TGTGCCAGCAGTTTTAACTTCGGGGAGACCCAGTACTTC. It is translated as CASSFNFGETQYF. Full variable domain (missing parts from reference TRBV28 and TRBJ2-5): DVKVTQSSRYLVKRTGEKVFLECVQDMDHENMFWYRQDPGLGLRLIYFSYDVKMKEKGDIPEGYSVSREKKERFSLILESASTNQTSMYLCASSFNFGETQYFGPGTRLLVL.

The chain combines TRBV6-1 with TRBJ2-1; a weak D match, TRBD1 (5 bases). CDR3 length equals 12 residues. Per germline, CDR1 MNHNS and CDR2 SASEGT. Trimming stripped 8 bases from V and 10 bases from J, with 15 bases between. The CDR3: CASGYSAGEQFF. DNA for the CDR3: TGTGCCAGCGGGTACAGTGCAGGGGAGCAGTTCTTC.

This clone was counted once. The gene calls are TRBV29-1 and TRBJ1-2; tentatively, D is TRBD1 (6 bases). In germline, CDR1 is SQVTM, CDR2 ANQGSEA. The CDR3 runs 13 residues. Deletions cut 6 bases from V and 7 bases from J, with 18 bases between. This chain's CDR3 is CSVASRGGVGYTF. The CDR3 DNA follows: TGCAGCGTAGCCTCACGGGGGGGCGTTGGCTACACCTTC.

The sample holds a few counts of this clone. The J gene is TRBJ2-4, the V gene TRBV10-3; a possible D gene is TRBD2 (7 bases). With 2 bases removed from V and 9 bases from J, the gap between germline ends came to 20 bases. From germline, CDR1 is ENHRY and CDR2 SYGVKD. This CDR3 is built from 16 residues. The CDR3 region is CAISEEGGGDAGIQYF. The CDR3 DNA is TGTGCCATCAGTGAGGAGGGGGGGGGCGACGCTGGCATTCAGTACTTC.

This chain links TRBV7-2 with TRBJ1-1, with D unclear. Trimming stripped 5 bases from V and 1 base from J, with 17 bases between. The CDR3 contains 16 residues. Germline-derived CDR1 and CDR2 are SGHTA and FQGNSA. The CDR3 nucleotides read TGTGCCAGCAGCCCGAGGAATTTACGGGGGAACACTGAAGCTTTCTTT. This translates into CASSPRNLRGNTEAFF.

A remark on this clone: A junction end diverges from the germline sequence, so it may reflect a read error. This chain connects TRBV7-9 to TRBJ2-7; D is perhaps TRBD2 (7 bases). This CDR3 has 14 amino acids. Germline V gives CDR1 SEHNR, CDR2 FQNEAQ (reference sequence). Here the CDR3 DNA reads TGTTCCAGCAGCTTAGGGGGGGTTCTCTACGAGCAGTACTTC. It encodes CSSSLGGVLYEQYF.

The V gene is TRBV5-1, the J gene TRBJ2-7, with D possibly TRBD2 on 5 matching bases. V lost 4 bases and J 5 bases, leaving 16 bases between the germline ends. Germline CDR1 is SGHRS and CDR2 is YFSETQ. The CDR3 length is 14 residues. The CDR3, as DNA: TGCGCCAGCAGCCGTGGCGCGGGTCTCGACGAGCAGTACTTC. Its protein is CASSRGAGLDEQYF. Looking up the rest from reference TRBV5-1 and TRBJ2-7 gives the full variable domain: KAGVTQTPRYLIKTRGQQVTLSCSPISGHRSVSWYQQTPGQGLQFLFEYFSETQRNKGNFPGRFSGRQFSNSRSEMNVSTLELGDSALYLCASSRGAGLDEQYFGPGTRLTVT.

The gene calls are TRBV7-9 and TRBJ1-3; 7 bases fit TRBD1. V trimming: 5 bases; J trimming: 2 bases; junction bases outside the gene matches: 9. The CDR3 is 16 amino acids. Germline loops: CDR1 SEHNR, CDR2 FQNEAQ (reference sequence). CDR3 DNA sequence: TGTGCCAGCAGCGCCTCAGGGGGTTGGCCTGGAAACACCATATATTTT. It translates to CASSASGGWPGNTIYF.

Remarks on this clone: Other nucleotide sequences in the sample specify the same CDR3. The chain links TRBV7-9 to TRBJ2-7; D perhaps matches TRBD1 (6 bases). The CDR3 extends over 12 amino acids. From germline, CDR1 is SEHNR and CDR2 FQNEAQ (reference sequence). V was cut by 1 base and J by 6 bases, with 7 bases left in between. For the CDR3, the DNA is TGTGCCAGCAGCTTAGAAGGGGGCGAGCAGTACTTC. Translation: CASSLEGGEQYF. Full variable domain (rest looked up from reference TRBV7-9 and TRBJ2-7): DTGVSQNPRHKITKRGQNVTFRCDPISEHNRLYWYRQTLGQGPEFLTYFQNEAQLEKSRLLSDRFSAERPKGSFSTLEIQRTEQGDSAMYLCASSLEGGEQYFGPGTRLTVT.

J is TRBJ2-7 and V is TRBV6-1, with D unresolved. V lost 0 bases and J lost 7, with 4 bases in between. This CDR3 has 11 residues. Germline CDR1 reads MNHNS; CDR2 reads SASEGT. The CDR3: CASSEAEEQYF. CDR3 sequence (DNA): TGTGCCAGCAGTGAAGCAGAGGAGCAGTACTTC.

By frequency in the sample, this clone is medium-sized. V usage is TRBV27 and J usage is TRBJ1-1; tentative D call: TRBD1 (5 bases). Germline V gene sequence: CDR1 MNHEY, CDR2 SMNVEV (reference sequence). The CDR3 has 14 residues. Trimming shortened V by 4 bases and J by 1 base, and 10 bases separated the two germline ends. The CDR3 DNA reads as TGTGCCAGCAGTTGGGGCGATAGGAACACTGAAGCTTTCTTT. This translates into CASSWGDRNTEAFF.

CDR3 nucleotides: TGTGCCAGCAGCCCACGGGCCGGGACAGGGGGACTTGGGCAGTACTTC. As protein: CASSPRAGTGGLGQYF. The chain combines TRBV7-2 with TRBJ2-7, with TRBD1 matching over 11 bases. Losses at the gene ends were 5 bases for V and 9 bases for J; bases not matched to a gene: 15. Germline CDR1 reads SGHTA; CDR2 reads FQGNSA. The CDR3 is 16 residues long.

V and J are TRBV10-1 and TRBJ2-7, with TRBD1 identical over 7 bases. This CDR3 comprises 12 residues. The V gene's germline CDR1 is WNHNN and CDR2 SYGVQD (reference sequence). Unmatched junction bases numbered 7, after V lost 8 bases and J lost 6 bases. CDR3 in amino acids: CASGETGTEQYF. Written as DNA, the CDR3 is TGCGCCAGCGGCGAGACAGGGACCGAGCAGTACTTC.

This rearrangement joins TRBV30 to TRBJ2-7; D unclear. V was shortened by 3 bases and J by 0 bases, with 9 bases between the two germline ends. The CDR3 sequence is 13 residues long. Looked up from germline, CDR1 is GTSNPN and CDR2 is SVGIG (reference sequence). CDR3 DNA sequence: TGTGCCTGGAGGCCCTCGAGCTCCTACGAGCAGTACTTC. This translates into CAWRPSSSYEQYF.

The CDR3 region is CASSPGGLTEAFF. CDR3 nucleotides: TGCGCCAGCAGCCCAGGGGGCTTAACTGAAGCTTTCTTT. V and J are TRBV5-1 and TRBJ1-1; 8 positions agree with TRBD1. V lost 4 bases and J lost 5; bases outside the gene matches: 4. The CDR3 covers 13 residues. Germline CDR1 reads SGHRS; CDR2 reads YFSETQ.

DNA for the CDR3: TGTGCCAGCTCACCAACCAGCCTGACAGGGCGCGGCTACACCTTC. Translation: CASSPTSLTGRGYTF. The chain joins TRBV18 to TRBJ1-2; the match to TRBD1 covers 7 bases. This CDR3 comprises 15 residues. Trimming at V came to 2 bases and at J to 8 bases, leaving 11 bases not matched to a gene. CDR1 and CDR2 (germline): KGHSH, LQKENI.

The rearrangement joins TRBV9 to TRBJ2-3, with D perhaps TRBD2 (6 bases). The V end lost 0 bases, the J end lost 2 bases, and 10 bases lay between the germline ends. The germline V gene encodes CDR1 SGDLS and CDR2 YYNGEE. This CDR3 has 15 amino acids. CDR3 sequence reads: CASSVGAGTTDTQYF. CDR3 sequence (DNA): TGTGCCAGCAGCGTAGGGGCGGGGACCACAGATACGCAGTATTTT.

This rearrangement joins TRBV4-3 to TRBJ1-5, with D unresolved. Germline V gene sequence: CDR1 LGHNA, CDR2 YSLEER. V lost 0 bases and J lost 5, with 11 bases in between. This CDR3 is 15 amino acids long. The CDR3 sequence: CASSQDVRADQPQHF. The CDR3 DNA reads as TGCGCCAGCAGCCAAGATGTGAGGGCAGATCAGCCCCAGCATTTT.

The chain links TRBV5-1 to TRBJ2-3; unclear D gene. With 0 bases removed from V and 0 bases from J, the gap between germline ends came to 5 bases. Germline V gene sequence: CDR1 SGHRS, CDR2 YFSETQ. The CDR3 runs 14 residues. The CDR3 DNA follows: TGCGCCAGCAGCTTGGACAGAAGCACAGATACGCAGTATTTT. It yields the protein CASSLDRSTDTQYF. The full variable domain, in which reference TRBV5-1 and TRBJ2-3 provide the parts outside the CDR3, is KAGVTQTPRYLIKTRGQQVTLSCSPISGHRSVSWYQQTPGQGLQFLFEYFSETQRNKGNFPGRFSGRQFSNSRSEMNVSTLELGDSALYLCASSLDRSTDTQYFGPGTRLTVL.

This clone is labeled medium-sized. The chain has TRBV2 and TRBJ1-2; D is unclear. V gave up 5 bases and J gave up 8 bases, with 12 bases separating them. The CDR3 runs 12 residues. Germline CDR1 and CDR2: SNHLY and FYNNEI. The CDR3 region has the DNA TGTGCCAGCAGTTCCTCCTGGGAGGGCTACACCTTC. Protein: CASSSSWEGYTF.

The rearrangement joins TRBV5-1 to TRBJ2-3; 10 bases match TRBD2. With 5 bases clipped from V and 1 base from J, the junction kept 7 bases outside the gene matches. This CDR3 is built from 16 residues. Per the germline V gene, CDR1 is SGHRS and CDR2 is YFSETQ. CDR3 sequence: CASRWIAGGGTDTQYF. DNA of the CDR3: TGCGCCAGCAGGTGGATAGCGGGGGGCGGCACAGATACGCAGTATTTT. The full variable domain, completed using reference TRBV5-1 and TRBJ2-3, is KAGVTQTPRYLIKTRGQQVTLSCSPISGHRSVSWYQQTPGQGLQFLFEYFSETQRNKGNFPGRFSGRQFSNSRSEMNVSTLELGDSALYLCASRWIAGGGTDTQYFGPGTRLTVL.

The gene calls are TRBV7-2 and TRBJ1-2; the D gene is possibly TRBD1 (5 bases). The CDR3 covers 15 residues. Looked up from germline, CDR1 is SGHTA and CDR2 is FQGNSA. V gave up 1 base and J gave up 1 base, with 10 bases separating them. The CDR3: CASSLEGLGNYGYTF. The DNA of the CDR3 is TGTGCCAGCAGCTTAGAGGGGCTGGGTAACTATGGCTACACCTTC.

This clone was detected a few times. The chain employs TRBV6-5 and TRBJ1-6, with D possibly being TRBD1 (5 bases). The V gene's germline CDR1 is MNHEY and CDR2 SVGAGI. Trimming left V 7 bases short and J 9 bases short, with 16 bases between. This CDR3 is 14 amino acids long. CDR3 in DNA: TGTGCCAGCAAGGGGTCGGGGAGGAGTTCACCCCTCCACTTT. Translation gives CASKGSGRSSPLHF.

The chain is built from TRBV28 and TRBJ2-3, with 10 positions matching TRBD2. The CDR3 has 15 amino acids. J lost 1 base, V lost 6 bases, and 4 bases had no gene match. From germline, CDR1 is MDHEN and CDR2 SYDVKM. The CDR3 bases are TGTGCCAGCAGAAGCGGGGGGGGCGGCACAGATACGCAGTATTTT. It translates to CASRSGGGGTDTQYF.

In this sample, this clone turned up a few times. The genes are TRBV7-6 and TRBJ1-2, with 11 bases matching TRBD1. CDR3 length: 15 amino acids. CDR1 is SGHVS and CDR2 is FNYEAQ in the germline V gene. The trim removed 10 bases at V and 0 bases at J, leaving 7 bases unmatched. The DNA of the CDR3 is TGTGCCACTAGGACAGGGGGCACCACTAACTATGGCTACACCTTC. Translated, it gives CATRTGGTTNYGYTF.

This clone has only a few counts. V gene TRBV4-3 combines with J gene TRBJ2-7; TRBD2 matches at 8 bases. The J segment lost 2 bases and the V segment lost 4 bases, leaving 7 bases of the junction unmatched. Germline CDR1 is LGHNA and CDR2 is YSLEER. CDR3 length: 15 residues. CDR3 nucleotide sequence: TGCGCCAGCAGCCGGTCACTAGCGGCTCCCTACGAGCAGTACTTC. Its translation is CASSRSLAAPYEQYF.

The chain couples TRBV6-1 to TRBJ1-1; D possibly corresponds to TRBD1 (5 bases). Per germline, CDR1 MNHNS and CDR2 SASEGT. This CDR3 is built from 14 residues. V was pared by 7 bases and J by 0 bases, with 12 bases between. The DNA of the CDR3 is TGTGCCAGCATTCAACAGGTACTGAACACTGAAGCTTTCTTT. Protein: CASIQQVLNTEAFF.

For this clone: One end of the junction varies from germline; a read error may be responsible. This chain connects TRBV25-1 to TRBJ1-4; D gene uncertain. The CDR3 spans 15 residues. CDR1 and CDR2 (germline): MGHDK, SYGVNS. CDR3 nucleotide sequence: TGTGCCAGCAGTGAACCCGGAACACTAAATGGAAAACTGTTTTTT. Its protein is CASSEPGTLNGKLFF.